The present TCR beta chain was sequenced within a study of blood T cells in healthy people across ages. The study's findings and limits: Age brought a roughly linear fall in TCR beta diversity measured per million T cells.

The authors ran a second PCR of 7 to 11 cycles using a sample-barcoded 5' primer and a J-beta primer mix. TCRdb analysed the 5' RACE reads with MiXCR anew, one entry per CDR3 protein. This sample has fewer than 800,000 distinct CDR3 sequences, with roughly 30% found just once. The ends lost 2 bases at V and 2 bases at J; junction bases unmatched: 2. CDR3 length equals 15 residues. Notes on this clonotype: Antigen specificity is unknown.

This TCR was recovered from a woman older than 75 in good health. The sample taken for sequencing was blood. V gene TRBV12-3 or TRBV12-4 combines with J gene TRBJ2-7, with TRBD2 identical over 11 bases. CDR3 sequence: CASSLTGLAAYEQYF. CDR3 coding DNA: TGTGCCAGCAGTTTAACGGGACTAGCGGCCTACGAGCAGTACTTC.